Listed below are T cell receptor beta chains from one sample, sequenced in a study of CD8+CD57+ T cells in acquired aplastic anemia. TCRdb analysed the reads with MiXCR anew, one entry per CDR3 protein. In the table there are some 200,000 distinct CDR3 sequences, about half of which are singletons. What was sequenced was sorted CD4+, CD8+, or CD8+CD57+ T cells (not recorded which) from PBMCs. Every receptor here comes from a human donor with aplastic anemia. Both conserved end residues are part of each CDR3. A D gene is named only where the DNA matches it firmly. A row's size may be missing; if present it is once, few, many or a size class.

TRBJ1-1 | TRBV2 | 14 | few | - | TGTGCCAGCGCCCGTACACTTGTGAACACTGAAGCTTTCTTT | CASARTLVNTEAFF
TRBJ2-7 | TRBV10-1 | 15 | few | TRBD1 | TGCGCCAGCAGTGAGGCCGGGACAGGCTCCTACGAGCAGTACTTC | CASSEAGTGSYEQYF
TRBJ2-2 | TRBV7-2 | 18 | many | TRBD1 | TGTGCCAGCAGCCCCGGGACAAGGAAGGACAGGGACGCCGGGGAGCTGTTTTTT | CASSPGTRKDRDAGELFF
TRBJ2-7 | TRBV9 | 15 | - | TRBD1 | TGTGCCAGCAGCGAGGGGACAGGGGCCGTGTACGAGCAGTACTTC | CASSEGTGAVYEQYF
TRBJ2-7 | TRBV25-1 | 15 | few | - | TGTGCCAGCAGTCCCTCCGGGACACTTACCTACGAGCAGTACTTC | CASSPSGTLTYEQYF
TRBJ2-2 | TRBV7-8 | 12 | - | - | TGTGCCAGCAGTGTCGGACCCGGGGAGCTGTTTTTT | CASSVGPGELFF
TRBJ2-4 | TRBV20-1 | 14 | - | TRBD2 | TGCAGTGCTAGAGTTCCAGCGGGGGTTGACATTCAGTACTTC | CSARVPAGVDIQYF
TRBJ2-3 | TRBV29-1 | 16 | - | TRBD1 | TGCAGCGTTGAAGGACGGGACAGGGGTGGCACAGATACGCAGTATTTT | CSVEGRDRGGTDTQYF
TRBJ1-2 | TRBV10-2 | 14 | many | - | TGCGCCAGCAGCGCCCTGGGGCCCCTGGATGGCTACACCTTC | CASSALGPLDGYTF
TRBJ2-1 | TRBV20-1 | 15 | - | - | TGCAGTGCTAGAGCCTCGGCTGGGGGCTACAATGAGCAGTTCTTC | CSARASAGGYNEQFF
TRBJ2-1 | TRBV19 | 12 | - | TRBD2 | TGTGCCACTAGCGGGAGAACCAATGAGCAGTTCTTC | CATSGRTNEQFF
TRBJ1-1 | TRBV25-1 | 11 | many | TRBD1 | TGTGCCAGCAGTGCAGGGGGCCGCGCTTTCTTT | CASSAGGRAFF
TRBJ2-2 | TRBV7-6 | 12 | - | - | TGTGCCAGCAGCTTAGATGGGTGGGAGCTGTTTTTT | CASSLDGWELFF
TRBJ2-5 | TRBV7-9 | 15 | - | - | TGTGCCAGCAGCTACGAGGGCGCAGGGAGGGAGACCCAGTACTTC | CASSYEGAGRETQYF
TRBJ2-5 | TRBV25-1 | 15 | - | TRBD2 | TGTGCCAGCAGTGAACCAGCGGGGAAACAAGAGACCCAGTACTTC | CASSEPAGKQETQYF
TRBJ1-5 | TRBV19 | 15 | many | - | TGTGCCAGTAGTATAGTACATTATAGCAATCAGCCCCAGCATTTT | CASSIVHYSNQPQHF
TRBJ1-1 | TRBV29-1 | 12 | - | - | TGCAGCGTTCAGGGCGGGAACACTGAAGCTTTCTTT | CSVQGGNTEAFF
TRBJ2-1 | TRBV7-2 | 16 | many | - | TGTGCCAGCAGCTTAATTTTAGGCCTAGGAGGTAATGAGCAGTTCTTC | CASSLILGLGGNEQFF
TRBJ1-4 | TRBV2 | 14 | many | - | TGTGCCAGCAGACCGATTACAACTAATGAAAAACTGTTTTTT | CASRPITTNEKLFF
TRBJ1-5 | TRBV24-1 | 13 | few | - | TGTGCCACCAGTGAAAGGGTGGCTCAGCCCCAGCATTTT | CATSERVAQPQHF
TRBJ1-6 | TRBV6-4 | 15 | - | - | TGTGCCAGCAGCCCGGGTTTGTGGGGCAGTTCACCCCTCCACTTT | CASSPGLWGSSPLHF
TRBJ1-2 | TRBV20-1 | 13 | few | TRBD1 | TGCAGTGCTAGAGAACAGGGGGCGCGAGGCTACACCTTC | CSAREQGARGYTF
TRBJ1-1 | TRBV29-1 | 14 | - | - | TGCAGCGTTGCGGGGGGCGGGTTGAACACTGAAGCTTTCTTT | CSVAGGGLNTEAFF
TRBJ2-3 | TRBV25-1 | 13 | few | - | TGTGCCAGCAGTCCCCTAGCGACAGATACGCAGTATTTT | CASSPLATDTQYF
TRBJ2-5 | TRBV20-1 | 11 | - | - | TGCAGTGGGGGGGAAGGGGAGACCCAGTACTTC | CSGGEGETQYF
TRBJ2-5 | TRBV30 | 12 | many | TRBD1 | TGTGCCTGGAGTGTACAGGGGACGACCCAGTACTTC | CAWSVQGTTQYF
TRBJ1-2 | TRBV7-2 | 15 | many | TRBD1 | TGTGCCAGCAGCTCCGACAGGGGGCAGGGCTATGGCTACACCTTC | CASSSDRGQGYGYTF
TRBJ2-3 | TRBV12-3/TRBV12-4 | 14 | many | TRBD2 | TGTGCCAGCAGTCTCGGGGGGGCCACAGATACGCAGTATTTT | CASSLGGATDTQYF
TRBJ2-7 | TRBV9 | 15 | - | TRBD2 | TGTGCCAGCAGCGTAGATGGCGGGAGTCCCTACGAGCAGTACTTC | CASSVDGGSPYEQYF
TRBJ2-3 | TRBV12-3/TRBV12-4 | 15 | many | TRBD1 | TGTGCCAGCAGTTTACGGGACAGGGGGTTAGATACGCAGTATTTT | CASSLRDRGLDTQYF
TRBJ2-7 | TRBV29-1 | 13 | - | - | TGCAGCGCTCAGGGTCCCGGAACCTACGAGCAGTACTTC | CSAQGPGTYEQYF
TRBJ1-1 | TRBV7-2 | 12 | few | - | TGTGCCAGCAGCTATGGGGTGGCTGAAGCTTTCTTT | CASSYGVAEAFF
TRBJ1-2 | TRBV7-8 | 16 | - | TRBD1 | TGTGCCAGCAGCCCCCGGGACAGCCCTTTGGACTATGGCTACACCTTC | CASSPRDSPLDYGYTF
TRBJ2-3 | TRBV29-1 | 10 | - | - | TGCAGCCTTCGTAGGGATACGCAGTATTTT | CSLRRDTQYF
TRBJ1-2 | TRBV7-9 | 12 | - | - | TGTGCCAGCAGCTTAGCAACGGAAGCCCCACTCTTC | CASSLATEAPLF
TRBJ1-2 | TRBV29-1 | 14 | many | - | TGCAGCGTCCCACCCTTAAACCCTAACTATGGCTACACCTTC | CSVPPLNPNYGYTF
TRBJ1-2 | TRBV6-1 | 11 | many | - | TGTGCCAGCAGCCTCAGGGTAGGCTACACCTTC | CASSLRVGYTF
TRBJ1-2 | TRBV5-1 | 15 | - | TRBD1 | TGCGCCAGCAGCTTGACGGAGGGGGCGCATCGCGGCTACACCTTC | CASSLTEGAHRGYTF